This TCR beta chain is drawn from a study of cytomegalovirus exposure and HLA in healthy donors. Findings of the study overall: Judged likely to be a sequencing artifact was a cluster of highly shared sequence variants. Cytomegalovirus association was assigned to more than 150 TCR beta chains.

The primer mix had 60 Vbeta and 13 Jbeta primers. How the authors handled the data: Later reanalysis found around 74 million unique TCR beta chains, around 9.9 million of them shared. The protocol was immunoSEQ multiplex PCR, while the TCRdb copy is restricted to in-frame clones and leaves out a portion. The V and J calls and clone size come from that table; D and trimming were worked out from the DNA. The table has 160,000 or so clones, about 72% seen once. With 0 bases clipped from V and 2 bases from J, the junction kept 11 bases outside the gene matches. The CDR3 is 18 amino acids. Germline loops: CDR1 LNHNV, CDR2 YYDKDF (reference sequence). Concerning this clone itself: Its target is unknown.

This sequence joins TRBV15 and TRBJ2-3; the match to TRBD1 covers 7 bases. Sequencing used PBMCs. This receptor was identified in a male donor in good health and CMV-seronegative. As DNA, the CDR3 is TGTGCCACCAGCAGAGATAGGACAGGACGGCGGTACACAGATACGCAGTATTTT. Its protein is CATSRDRTGRRYTDTQYF.